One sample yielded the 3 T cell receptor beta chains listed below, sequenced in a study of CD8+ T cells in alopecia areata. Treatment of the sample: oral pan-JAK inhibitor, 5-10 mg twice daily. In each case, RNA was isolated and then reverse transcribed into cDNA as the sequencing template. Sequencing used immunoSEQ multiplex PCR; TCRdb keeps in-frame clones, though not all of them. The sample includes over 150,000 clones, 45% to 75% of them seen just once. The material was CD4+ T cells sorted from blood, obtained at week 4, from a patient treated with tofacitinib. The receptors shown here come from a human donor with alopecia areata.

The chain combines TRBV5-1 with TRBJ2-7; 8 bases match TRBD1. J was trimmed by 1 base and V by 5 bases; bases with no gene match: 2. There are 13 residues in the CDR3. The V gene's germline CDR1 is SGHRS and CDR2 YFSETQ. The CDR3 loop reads CASSNRGSYEQYF. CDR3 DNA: TGCGCCAGCAGTAACAGGGGGTCCTACGAGCAGTACTTC.

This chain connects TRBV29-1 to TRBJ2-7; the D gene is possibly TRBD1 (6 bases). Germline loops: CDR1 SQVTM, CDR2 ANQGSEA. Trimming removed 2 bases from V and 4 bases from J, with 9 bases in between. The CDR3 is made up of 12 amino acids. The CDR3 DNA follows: TGCAGCGTTGAAACTACAGGGTACGAGCAGTACTTC. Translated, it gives CSVETTGYEQYF.

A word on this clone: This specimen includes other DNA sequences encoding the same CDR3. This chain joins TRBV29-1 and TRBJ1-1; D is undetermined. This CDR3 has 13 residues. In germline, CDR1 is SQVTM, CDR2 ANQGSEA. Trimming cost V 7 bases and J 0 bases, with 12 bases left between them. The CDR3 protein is CSAEGYMNTEAFF. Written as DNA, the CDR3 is TGCAGCGCCGAGGGATACATGAACACTGAAGCTTTCTTT.